These 28 T cell receptor beta chains originate from one sample sequenced in a study of T cell repertoires in cytomegalovirus infection (dated 2019 in TCRdb). The antigens for these receptors are not known. This specimen's treatment or condition label, interpreted: in vitro stimulation with specific CMV peptide epitopes to enrich CMV-specific T cells. The sequencer listed for this sample is Illumina HiSeq 1500. TCRdb reworked the public reads: Q25 trimming with fastp, MiXCR clone assembly, productive beta chains retained. When rows share a CDR3 protein, they turn into one entry using the most common DNA and genes. The sample table contains 680,000 or so distinct CDR3 sequences; only one count was recorded for roughly a third of them. Clones ranked in the top ten supply 18% of the sample. Material: cultured PBMCs, obtained from culture after CMV antigen stimulation. These receptors all come from a human donor in good health (CMV status not recorded). Some clones in this sample may be carry-over from other donors' samples.

The genes are TRBV20-1 and TRBJ1-6, with 10 bases lining up with TRBD1. This CDR3 spans 19 amino acids. The trim removed 2 bases at V and 0 bases at J, leaving 10 bases unmatched. Germline V CDR1 and CDR2: DFQATT, SNEGSKA (reference sequence). The CDR3 nucleotides read TGCAGTGCTAGACCACACGCGGGACAGGGGAGCTCCTATAATTCACCCCTCCACTTT. It is translated as CSARPHAGQGSSYNSPLHF.

This clonotype was counted only a few times. The rearrangement uses TRBV20-1 and TRBJ2-3; 10 positions match TRBD2. This CDR3 is 14 amino acids long. Germline V gene sequence: CDR1 DFQATT, CDR2 SNEGSKA (reference sequence). V was pared by 5 bases and J by 0 bases, with 2 bases of the junction left unmatched. The CDR3 loop reads CSALAGASTDTQYF. The CDR3 DNA is TGCAGTGCTCTAGCGGGGGCAAGCACAGATACGCAGTATTTT.

The chain recombines TRBV10-3 with TRBJ1-2; D ambiguous. Deletions cut 6 bases from V and 5 bases from J, with 13 bases between. Germline V lookup: CDR1 ENHRY, CDR2 SYGVKD. The CDR3 loop spans 13 amino acids. For the CDR3, the DNA is TGTGCCATCAGCGCCGCTGTTAGATATGGCTACACCTTC. Protein: CAISAAVRYGYTF.

The chain employs TRBV27 and TRBJ1-1; TRBD1 matches 9 bases. Per germline, CDR1 MNHEY and CDR2 SMNVEV (reference sequence). The CDR3 has 15 residues. Unmatched junction bases numbered 7, after V lost 4 bases and J lost 4 bases. CDR3 coding DNA: TGTGCCAGCAGTTCCGACAGGGGGTTCGGCACTGAAGCTTTCTTT. Translation gives CASSSDRGFGTEAFF.

This clonotype has just one count. The chain employs TRBV15 and TRBJ2-5; no reliable D call. The V end was cut by 0 bases, the J end by 5 bases, with 19 bases between. Germline V CDR1 and CDR2: LNHNV, YYDKDF (reference sequence). The CDR3 sequence is 17 residues long. The DNA for the CDR3 is TGTGCCACCAGCAGAGATCGGCGTTGGAGATCGGGTGAGACCCAGTACTTC. Translation gives CATSRDRRWRSGETQYF.

This sequence joins TRBV30 and TRBJ1-1, with D uncertain. The CDR3 is made up of 13 amino acids. Germline V gene lookup returns CDR1 GTSNPN and CDR2 SVGIG (reference sequence). Trimming cost V 3 bases and J 0 bases, with 8 bases left between them. The chain's CDR3 is CAWRVRMNTEAFF. The CDR3 DNA reads TGTGCCTGGAGAGTTAGAATGAACACTGAAGCTTTCTTT.

This clonotype was detected once. CDR3: CASNQIQGPGTEAFF. The CDR3 bases are TGTGCCAGCAACCAGATACAGGGTCCTGGCACTGAAGCTTTCTTT. This chain connects TRBV6-6 to TRBJ1-1, with a tentative D call TRBD1 (6 bases). V was trimmed by 7 bases and J by 4 bases, leaving 19 bases between them. This CDR3 is 15 amino acids long. CDR1 is MNHNY and CDR2 is SVGAGI in the germline V gene (reference sequence).

V usage is TRBV5-6 and J usage is TRBJ2-1; either TRBD1 or TRBD2 may supply D (5 bases each). Trimming removed 1 base from V and 15 bases from J, with 17 bases in between. This CDR3 is 13 amino acids long. Germline V gene data show CDR1 as SGHDT and CDR2 as YYEEEE. The CDR3 loop reads CASSLKGSGTGFF. In DNA, the CDR3 is TGTGCCAGCAGCTTGAAAGGTTCCGGGACGGGGTTCTTC.

The V call is TRBV6-5, the J call TRBJ2-2, with 7 nucleotides matching TRBD1. The CDR3 covers 14 residues. Germline CDR1 and CDR2: MNHEY and SVGAGI. V lost 10 bases to trimming and J lost 7 bases; unmatched junction nucleotides: 12. In DNA form, the CDR3 reads TGTGCCACCCGTCGGGACAGAGGCATCGGGGAGCTGTTTTTT. Amino acids: CATRRDRGIGELFF.

The rearrangement links TRBV7-9 to TRBJ2-1; maybe TRBD2 (6 bases). The CDR3 covers 13 residues. V lost 5 bases and J lost 9, with 14 bases in between. The germline gives CDR1 SEHNR, CDR2 FQNEAQ (reference sequence). The CDR3 sequence: CASSGWSGGEQFF. In nucleotides, the CDR3 is TGTGCCAGCAGCGGGTGGTCCGGGGGTGAGCAGTTCTTC.

The rearrangement links TRBV20-1 to TRBJ1-1; 7 nucleotides match TRBD1. Germline V gene lookup returns CDR1 DFQATT and CDR2 SNEGSKA (reference sequence). The CDR3 runs to 12 residues. J gave up 6 bases and V 6 bases, and 7 bases lay outside the gene matches. CDR3 in DNA: TGCAGTGCGCCTGACAGGGCCCCTGAAGCTTTCTTT. It encodes CSAPDRAPEAFF.

This clonotype came up a few times. This chain links TRBV15 with TRBJ2-7; a possible D gene is TRBD1 (6 bases). The CDR3 loop spans 15 amino acids. V was pared by 1 base and J by 1 base, with 11 bases between. CDR1 LNHNV and CDR2 YYDKDF come from the germline V gene (reference sequence). CDR3: CATSRAGTFSYEQYF. DNA of the CDR3: TGTGCCACCAGCAGAGCCGGGACATTTTCCTACGAGCAGTACTTC.

This clonotype was counted between two and nine times. The chain recombines TRBV11-2 with TRBJ2-5; possible D gene TRBD1, 6 bases. The length of the CDR3 is 14 residues. V was trimmed by 2 bases and J by 0 bases, leaving 7 bases between them. Germline V gene lookup returns CDR1 SGHAT and CDR2 FQNNGV. CDR3 bases: TGTGCCAGCAGCTTAAACAGGGACCAAGAGACCCAGTACTTC. As protein: CASSLNRDQETQYF.

This clonotype was counted a few times. V usage is TRBV4-3 and J usage is TRBJ2-6, with 8 bases fitting TRBD2. There are 21 residues in the CDR3. The V gene end was trimmed by 0 bases and the J gene end by 0 bases; junction bases not matched to a gene: 13. Germline CDR1 is LGHNA and CDR2 is YSLEER. CDR3 loop: CASSQDFKASGSLSGANVLTF. In nucleotides, the CDR3 is TGCGCCAGCAGCCAAGATTTTAAAGCTAGCGGGTCACTCTCTGGGGCCAACGTCCTGACTTTC.

A note on this clonotype: A much larger clone sits a single nucleotide away, making a read error possible. The chain combines TRBV7-2 with TRBJ2-3; maybe TRBD2 (5 bases). CDR3 length: 17 amino acids. Germline-derived CDR1 and CDR2 are SGHTA and FQGNSA. This chain's CDR3 is CASSLVGLSPSRDTQYF. The CDR3 DNA is TGTGCCAGCAGCTTAGTTGGCCTAAGTCCTAGCAGAGATACGCAGTATTTT.

The chain links TRBV6-2 or TRBV6-3 to TRBJ2-1; perhaps TRBD1 as D (6 bases). V was cut by 6 bases and J by 8 bases, with 14 bases left in between. The V gene's germline CDR1 is MNHEY and CDR2 SVGEGT. The CDR3 is 13 amino acids. CDR3 region: CASRPGHRDEQFF. The CDR3 region has the DNA TGTGCCAGCAGACCGGGACACCGGGATGAGCAGTTCTTC.

This clonotype occurred a few times. The genes are TRBV20-1 and TRBJ2-7; no definite D call. V lost 6 bases to trimming and J lost 3 bases, with 18 bases between them. Germline V gene sequence: CDR1 DFQATT, CDR2 SNEGSKA (reference sequence). This CDR3 contains 14 residues. CDR3 in DNA: TGCAGTGCCGGCACCTACGGCTCGGACTACGAGCAGTACTTC. Translation: CSAGTYGSDYEQYF.

The sample holds a few counts of this clonotype. The chain links TRBV7-8 to TRBJ2-3, with 7 bases lining up with TRBD2. This CDR3 spans 18 amino acids. Per the germline V gene, CDR1 is SGHVS and CDR2 is FQNEAQ. J lost 6 bases, V lost 5 bases, and 20 bases had no gene match. CDR3 in DNA: TGTGCCAGCAGCACCTCAGCGGGGCCGCCCCAGGCGGTGGATACGCAGTATTTT. This translates into CASSTSAGPPQAVDTQYF.

The chain combines TRBV14 with TRBJ2-1; no definite D call. Germline CDR1 is SGHDN and CDR2 is FVKESK. The CDR3 is made up of 18 amino acids. V was shortened by 0 bases and J by 1 base, with 16 bases between the two germline ends. The CDR3 bases are TGTGCCAGCAGCCAAGAAACCTTTAGGGCGCGGTCCTACAATGAGCAGTTCTTC. This encodes CASSQETFRARSYNEQFF.

V usage is TRBV7-9 and J usage is TRBJ2-3, with D possibly called TRBD1 or TRBD2 (5 bases each). There are 16 residues in the CDR3. V gave up 4 bases and J gave up 2 bases, with 16 bases separating them. Germline CDR1 is SEHNR and CDR2 is FQNEAQ (reference sequence). DNA of the CDR3: TGTGCCAGCAGCTGGATCCTGAGGGGCCCCACAGATACGCAGTATTTT. Its translation is CASSWILRGPTDTQYF.

This clonotype showed up many times. CDR3 coding DNA: TGTGCCAGTAGGAGTAGCATGGGAAATGAGCAGTTCTTC. It encodes CASRSSMGNEQFF. The chain employs TRBV11-2 and TRBJ2-1; D is undetermined. This CDR3 has 13 amino acids. Germline lookup yields CDR1 SGHAT and CDR2 FQNNGV. V lost 9 bases and J 7 bases, leaving 16 bases between the germline ends.

This clonotype came up a few times. The genes are TRBV6-1 and TRBJ2-2; TRBD1 matches 7 bases. After removal of 5 bases from V and 5 bases from J, the junction contained 11 bases not matched to a gene. The germline CDR1 and CDR2 sequences are MNHNS and SASEGT. This CDR3 comprises 16 residues. The CDR3 nucleotides read TGTGCCAGCAGTCCTGAGACAGGGCGGCTGACCGGGGAGCTGTTTTTT. Its protein product is CASSPETGRLTGELFF.

The chain links TRBV5-1 to TRBJ2-5; D not certain. Germline V gene data show CDR1 as SGHRS and CDR2 as YFSETQ. This CDR3 has 15 residues. The V end lost 7 bases, the J end lost 4 bases, and 20 bases lay between the germline ends. The CDR3 reads CASFPGVTTGETQYF. The CDR3 coding sequence is TGCGCCAGCTTCCCTGGGGTAACAACGGGAGAGACCCAGTACTTC.

The sample holds a few counts of this clonotype. The chain couples TRBV10-3 to TRBJ1-5; the match to TRBD1 covers 8 bases. The CDR3 loop spans 16 amino acids. The J segment lost 2 bases and the V segment lost 4 bases, leaving 7 bases of the junction unmatched. Germline loops: CDR1 ENHRY, CDR2 SYGVKD. The CDR3 DNA follows: TGTGCCATCAGTGCTCAGGGGGCACCGGGCAATCAGCCCCAGCATTTT. This translates into CAISAQGAPGNQPQHF.

The sample holds a few counts of this clonotype. The chain uses TRBV6-1 and TRBJ1-1; D not resolved. V lost 8 bases and J 0 bases, leaving 10 bases between the germline ends. This CDR3 is built from 13 residues. CDR1 is MNHNS, CDR2 SASEGT, per germline. The CDR3 sequence: CASLYGVNTEAFF. The CDR3 region has the DNA TGTGCCAGCTTATACGGGGTGAACACTGAAGCTTTCTTT.

This clonotype was detected only a few times. This rearrangement joins TRBV12-3 or TRBV12-4 to TRBJ1-6; 7 positions match TRBD1. The CDR3 totals 14 residues. V shed 5 bases and J 6 bases; nucleotides not matched to a gene: 4. The CDR3, as DNA: TGTGCCAGCAGTCCAGACAGGGTTAATTCACCCCTCCACTTT. Protein sequence: CASSPDRVNSPLHF.

This clonotype was counted once. The rearrangement links TRBV2 to TRBJ2-1; D gene unclear. The CDR3 covers 14 residues. Germline CDR1 reads SNHLY; CDR2 reads FYNNEI. V lost 8 bases to trimming and J lost 12 bases, with 23 bases between them. CDR3 residues: CASGPFVRSSVQFF. CDR3 nucleotide sequence: TGTGCCAGCGGGCCCTTTGTTAGGTCGTCGGTGCAGTTCTTC.

The rearrangement links TRBV7-2 to TRBJ2-1, with D maybe TRBD1 (6 bases). Germline V CDR1 and CDR2: SGHTA, FQGNSA. This CDR3 contains 15 residues. V lost 3 bases and J lost 9, with 18 bases in between. The chain's CDR3 is CASSFHPQGGGEQFF. CDR3 nucleotide sequence: TGTGCCAGCAGCTTCCATCCACAGGGTGGCGGTGAGCAGTTCTTC.